This T cell receptor (beta chain) was identified in a study of cytomegalovirus exposure and HLA in healthy donors (TCRdb year 2017). Regarding the study in general: In an earlier analysis of several hundred of the donors, around 290 Gb of sequence data and 90 million to 130 million unique TCR beta sequences from roughly 190 million T cells were reported. Approximately 300 gigabases of sequencing data and approximately 91 million unique TCR sequences made up an early release that covered roughly 670 HLA-typed donors. Of the roughly 400 genotyped donors, approximately 83% fell in the genetic ancestry cluster associated with self-reported Caucasian donors. The study aimed to test whether cataloging public T cell receptors could reveal signatures of past pathogen exposure. The study profiled the T cell repertoires of hundreds of subjects by immunosequencing and related them to cytomegalovirus serostatus. In addition to the first cohort of 650 to 750 subjects, a separate validation cohort of approximately 110 different subjects was used. High-throughput TCR immunosequencing, statistical association of individual TCRs with disease status, and machine learning were combined to predict cytomegalovirus infection status. In a later analysis, previously published TCR beta repertoires from more than 500 donors were re-analyzed and high-resolution HLA genotyping was added so that TCR occurrence patterns could be studied. Rather than using new phenotypic data, the later analysis identified candidate immune exposures from TCR beta sequences and from how often those sequences occurred across donors. To decide whether each TCR beta V gene segment behaved as functional or pseudogenic, an earlier analysis of 587 of the donors relied on high-throughput TCR beta sequencing. Donor age, sex, ethnicity and CMV serostatus were compiled together with the repertoire data. In a later genetic analysis, genome-wide SNP genotypes for about 55% of the roughly 700 donors were used, and that subset was treated as a discovery cohort. Every discovery cohort repertoire had been produced on one sequencing platform. Both class I and class II loci were covered by HLA typing, at four-digit resolution. Typing coverage differed by locus: A, B, C, DRB1 and DQB1 were typed in about 620-630 donors, DQA1 in about 560, DPA1 in some 610, and DPB1 in about 450. Roughly 5 DR-DQ haplotypes were handled as single units for association and clustering because linkage in the cohort was strong. Among almost 400 genotyped donors of the cohort, an average of around 240,000 unique TCR beta nucleotide sequences were sequenced per donor, around 18% of them non-productive.

The method behind the library was the immunoSEQ multiplex PCR assay. For the multiplex PCR, a mixture combining 60 forward primers for TCR Vbeta segments and 13 reverse primers for TCR Jbeta segments was used. Amplification of the CDR3 region of rearranged TCR beta genes was performed with a multiplex PCR assay on genomic DNA. On the Illumina HiSeq System, the amplified TCR beta libraries were sequenced as 87-base-pair reads. The paper's data handling went like this. A later analysis tallied about 77 million unique TCR beta chains across the 666 repertoires, and roughly 11 million of those chains were shared by two or more donors. Raw reads were error-corrected and collapsed into unique sequences by a nearest-neighbor algorithm in which closely related sequences were merged to remove PCR and sequencing errors. CDR3 sequences were aligned to IMGT reference sequences to assign V, D and J gene segments. For a sequence to be retained, at least a six-nucleotide match to both a V gene segment and a J gene segment was required. Rearrangements were classified as productive when the CDR3 lacked stop codons and remained in frame with V and J, and all other rearrangements were classified as non-productive. Following IMGT convention, CDR3 was defined as the stretch from the second conserved V-encoded cysteine to the conserved J-encoded phenylalanine. The earlier analysis of about 620 of the donors excluded sequences that lacked an unambiguous match to a single V gene segment. An earlier analysis of about 590 of the donors classified V segments as functional when productive rearrangements were above 56.7% and as segregating when the standard deviation between donors was above 5%. A statistical classification framework was built to diagnose cytomegalovirus status from the catalog of TCR beta chain sequences. A later analysis assigned V and J genes by comparing TCR nucleotide sequences with IMGT/GENE-DB human TR gene sequences. In a later analysis, CDR3 sequences and most-parsimonious VDJ recombination scenarios were assigned using the TCRdist pipeline. A later analysis defined each TCR beta chain by its CDR3 amino acid sequence plus V-gene family, and excluded reads lacking a unique V-gene family. In a later analysis, 450 to 600 highly shared, low-generation-probability nucleotide sequences were removed to address suspected cross-contamination and a sequencing artifact. A later analysis calculated a clonal expansion index for each public chain from normalized within-repertoire ranks of inferred template counts. In a later analysis, generation probabilities were computed using a VDJ recombination model fitted to out-of-frame rearrangements, and the results were checked against IGoR. A later analysis scored TCR-TCR, TCR-HLA and TCR-CMV co-occurrence with hypergeometric tests, applying a repertoire-size bias correction to TCR pairs. False discovery rates were estimated in a later analysis by permuting HLA or CMV assignments 20 times. In a later analysis, co-occurring TCRs were grouped using DBSCAN, and TCRdist sequence similarity was added for clustering within HLA-allele-positive subsets. Repertoires with fewer than 30,000 or more than 120,000 public chains were left out of co-occurrence clustering, as were about 5 repertoires with anomalous nucleotide sharing. As stored in TCRdb, this immuneACCESS dataset retains in-frame rearrangements with V and J assigned. A fraction of the clones does not appear; measured against another copy, unresolved V genes explain less than half of the discrepancy, and the remainder lacks a known reason. V and J calls plus clone size are reproduced from that table; the DNA served to infer D and trimming. Across this sample there are some 200,000 clones, with 80% seen only once. The ten largest clones add up to over 5.5% of the sample.

The cohort comprised around 690 healthy bone marrow donors. At the time of sampling, every cohort member was nominally healthy, though immune exposures that went unrecorded were likely present. The donor was CMV seropositive and was included in the group of 250 to 350 seropositive cohort members. A peripheral blood sample was provided by each donor, and peripheral blood mononuclear cells were used for TCR beta sequencing. Genomic DNA was extracted from the blood cell samples with the Qiagen DNeasy Blood Extraction Kit. With respect to this clone: The antigen this receptor binds is unknown. Base-call qualities are not available, and no considerably larger clone is one nucleotide away.

Points the paper makes about the study in general: A later analysis reported that several top co-occurrence clusters appeared linked to parvovirus B19, influenza, CMV and Epstein-Barr virus. Roughly uniform sequencing depth across donors was assumed in presence/absence analyses, although this assumption may not hold. An earlier analysis of approximately 500 of the donors showed that most TCR beta V segments appeared in productive rearrangements either about 87% or about 30% of the time, which broadly matched IMGT annotations. Assigning TCR associations to individual alleles was difficult when HLA alleles, especially DR and DQ, strongly co-occurred. In a later analysis, some 17,000 TCR beta sequences were associated with specific HLA alleles at a false discovery rate of 0.05. Most TCR sequences were observed very rarely across donors, whereas some public TCRs were present in many individuals. In vitro tests confirmed that a few of the cytomegalovirus-associated TCR beta chains recognize cytomegalovirus antigens. Compared with equally common non-associated chains, HLA-associated TCR beta chains in a later analysis were more clonally expanded and had lower generation probabilities. The sequencing pipeline was judged likely to have produced a cluster of highly shared sequence variants as a technical artifact. It was suggested by the authors that the approach could potentially be generalized to other disease states and immunological phenotypes. A later genetic analysis associated a missense DCLRE1C variant with V-gene and J-gene trimming of TCR beta chains, and an independent cohort replicated the association. Because counts were too low, some 16 rarely observed V segments, including chromosome 9 orphons, were excluded from the earlier analysis of several hundred of the donors. A total of about 180 TCR beta chains were listed by the study as associated with cytomegalovirus. A further reported finding was that TCR beta sequences accurately predicted the HLA-A and HLA-B alleles for most subjects in the first cohort. A later analysis found that TCR association rates varied across HLA loci, with DRB1 alleles showing the most associated TCRs and HLA-C alleles the fewest. CMV serostatus was the only immune exposure information available for the cohort. A later genetic analysis reported fewer N-insertions in productive TCRs among donors in an Asian-associated ancestry cluster than the roughly 620-donor mean. Most CMV-associated TCR beta chains appeared to be HLA-restricted in a later analysis, and the HLA associations seemed to be driven largely by CMV exposure. The cohort was sequenced for TCR beta chains only, and without alpha or paired-chain data the features that could be detected were limited. Correlated functional status among segregating V segments might be attributable to linkage disequilibrium, but an unknown experimental factor could not be ruled out. The classifier was reported to diagnose cytomegalovirus status with high specificity and sensitivity in both the original cohort and the validation cohort. HLA typing was unavailable for some donors at each locus, so association tests used only the typed subset.

This clonotype was sampled from a man aged 40-49 years in good health and CMV-seropositive. The material sequenced was PBMCs.

The nucleotide sequence is given as TGCAGCGTTGGACAGGGGGAGAACACTGAAGCTTTCTTT. Its coded protein is CSVGQGENTEAFF. Here the chain combines TRBV29-1 and TRBJ1-1, and TRBD1 aligns with 9 junction nucleotides. The CDR3 holds 13 amino acids from the cysteine to the phenylalanine. Here the CDR3 DNA is all that survives: 39 bases in frame from base 1. CDR1 is given as SQVTM and CDR2 as ANQGSEA, both from the germline V gene. Trimming accounts for 4 bases at V and 1 base at J, while the number of junction bases matched to no gene is 1.